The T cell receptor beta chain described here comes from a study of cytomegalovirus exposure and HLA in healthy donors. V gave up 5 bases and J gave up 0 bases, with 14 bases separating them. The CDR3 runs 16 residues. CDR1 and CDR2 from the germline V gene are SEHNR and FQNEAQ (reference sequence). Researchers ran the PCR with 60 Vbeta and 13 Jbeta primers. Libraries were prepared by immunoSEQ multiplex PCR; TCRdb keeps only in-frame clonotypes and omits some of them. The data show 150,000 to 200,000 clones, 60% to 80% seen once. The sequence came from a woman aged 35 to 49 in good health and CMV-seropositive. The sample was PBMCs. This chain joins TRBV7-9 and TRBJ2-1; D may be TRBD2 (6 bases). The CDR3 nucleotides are TGTGCCAGCAGCCGATTCGGCGGGATCTCCTACAATGAGCAGTTCTTC. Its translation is CASSRFGGISYNEQFF. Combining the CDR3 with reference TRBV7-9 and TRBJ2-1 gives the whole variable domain DTGVSQNPRHKITKRGQNVTFRCDPISEHNRLYWYRQTLGQGPEFLTYFQNEAQLEKSRLLSDRFSAERPKGSFSTLEIQRTEQGDSAMYLCASSRFGGISYNEQFFGPGTRLTVL.